The source of this T cell receptor beta chain is a study of T cells after yellow fever vaccination. V shed 5 bases, J shed 3 bases, and the junction held 12 bases outside the gene matches. Germline CDR1 reads MNHEY; CDR2 reads SMNVEV (reference sequence). The CDR3 is made up of 16 amino acids. This clonotype was counted a few times. One entry per CDR3 protein, called by TCRdb with MiXCR from the 5' RACE reads. The sample has 500,000 to 650,000 distinct CDR3 sequences, about a sixth seen once. The source of this sequence is a man younger than 30 who received the YFV17D yellow fever vaccine. This chain joins TRBV27 and TRBJ2-7; 8 nucleotides line up with TRBD1. Sequencing was performed on PBMCs, taken about 5 days after the first yellow fever vaccination. The CDR3 region has the DNA TGTGCCAGCAGTCCCGACAGGGGAAGGCTGGGCTACGAGCAGTACGTC. Amino acid sequence: CASSPDRGRLGYEQYV.